The next 14 T cell receptor beta chains were all read from a single sample in a study of blood T cell repertoires in COVID-19. Profiling relied on immunoSEQ multiplex PCR, and the TCRdb table lists in-frame clones only, not all of them. In the table there are tens of thousands of clones, 88% of which are singletons. Input material: peripheral blood. The source is a human donor in a cohort sampled during active COVID-19.

The chain has TRBV7-6 and TRBJ2-1; 12 bases fit TRBD2. Germline trimming cut 6 bases from V and 12 bases from J; bases unmatched to any gene: 15. Per the germline V gene, CDR1 is SGHVS and CDR2 is FNYEAQ. The CDR3 sequence is 16 residues long. CDR3 protein: CASSSSGRASPLGQFF. The DNA of the CDR3 is TGTGCCAGCAGTTCTAGCGGGAGGGCCTCCCCGCTCGGGCAGTTCTTC.

The gene calls are TRBV7-9 and TRBJ2-1, with 9 bases identical to TRBD1. From germline, CDR1 is SEHNR and CDR2 FQNEAQ (reference sequence). With 6 bases clipped from V and 7 bases from J, the junction kept 10 bases outside the gene matches. The CDR3 is made up of 15 amino acids. Here the CDR3 DNA reads TGTGCCAGCAGTCTCGGGACAGGGATGGGAAATGAGCAGTTCTTC. Protein product: CASSLGTGMGNEQFF.

V and J are TRBV19 and TRBJ1-1; 7 nucleotides line up with TRBD1. This CDR3 contains 17 residues. Unmatched junction bases numbered 12, after V lost 5 bases and J lost 0 bases. The germline V gene has CDR1 LNHDA and CDR2 SQIVND (reference sequence). CDR3 residues: CASSPLVNRGMNTEAFF. In DNA form, the CDR3 reads TGTGCCAGTAGTCCCCTCGTAAACAGGGGAATGAACACTGAAGCTTTCTTT.

This chain connects TRBV5-1 to TRBJ2-3, with TRBD2 identical over 10 bases. This CDR3 is 16 amino acids long. Germline V gives CDR1 SGHRS, CDR2 YFSETQ. The trim removed 1 base at V and 1 base at J, leaving 3 bases unmatched. In DNA, the CDR3 is TGCGCCAGCAGCTTGAGAACTAGCGGGGGCACAGATACGCAGTATTTT. Protein: CASSLRTSGGTDTQYF.

J is TRBJ2-2 and V is TRBV7-9, with 10 bases matching TRBD1. Germline V lookup: CDR1 SEHNR, CDR2 FQNEAQ (reference sequence). The trim removed 5 bases at V and 4 bases at J, leaving 13 bases unmatched. CDR3 size: 18 residues. The CDR3 loop is CASSVRFTGQGPTGELFF. CDR3 sequence (DNA): TGTGCCAGCAGCGTGCGCTTTACGGGACAGGGGCCCACCGGGGAGCTGTTTTTT.

The gene calls are TRBV6-4 and TRBJ1-2; possible D gene TRBD1, 5 bases. Germline V CDR1 and CDR2: MRHNA, SNTAGT. This CDR3 is 15 amino acids long. V shed 8 bases and J shed 2 bases, with 18 bases lying between them. The CDR3: CASAAYGGFNYGYTF. The CDR3 bases are TGTGCCAGCGCGGCCTACGGGGGGTTCAACTATGGCTACACCTTC.

This clone showed up just once. The chain uses TRBV5-1 and TRBJ2-7; 13 nucleotides line up with TRBD2. The CDR3 consists of 16 residues. CDR1 and CDR2 from the germline V gene are SGHRS and YFSETQ. V gave up 4 bases and J gave up 7 bases; unmatched junction bases: 11. CDR3 nucleotides: TGCGCCAGCAGCCAACTGACTAGCGGGGGGCCTAGGGAGCAGTACTTC. Its translation: CASSQLTSGGPREQYF.

CDR3 region: CAWNQRDTYNEQFF. The CDR3 bases are TGTGCCTGGAATCAACGGGACACATACAATGAGCAGTTCTTC. The chain combines TRBV30 with TRBJ2-1; D might be TRBD1 (6 bases). Trimming pared 4 bases from V and 4 bases from J, leaving 14 bases between. This CDR3 is built from 14 residues. Germline assignment: CDR1 GTSNPN and CDR2 SVGIG (reference sequence).

This clone appeared a single time. The CDR3 sequence: CASSLALGLAGATYEQYF. CDR3 DNA: TGCGCCAGCAGCTTGGCCTTGGGGCTAGCGGGAGCAACCTACGAGCAGTACTTC. The J gene is TRBJ2-7, the V gene TRBV5-1, with TRBD2 matching over 10 bases. CDR1 is SGHRS, CDR2 YFSETQ, per germline. This CDR3 contains 18 residues. V was clipped by 0 bases and J by 2 bases; unmatched bases: 11.

The chain uses TRBV11-2 and TRBJ1-2, with 11 positions matching TRBD1. The CDR3 runs 15 residues. Trimming took 5 bases from V and 7 from J; bases not matched to a gene: 9. CDR1 is SGHAT, CDR2 FQNNGV, per germline. The CDR3 bases are TGTGCCAGCAGCCAGGACACCGGGACAGGGGGTGGCTACACCTTC. It specifies CASSQDTGTGGGYTF. The whole variable domain, remainder taken from reference TRBV11-2 and TRBJ1-2, is EAGVAQSPRYKIIEKRQSVAFWCNPISGHATLYWYQQILGQGPKLLIQFQNNGVVDDSQLPKDRFSAERLKGVDSTLKIQPAKLEDSAVYLCASSQDTGTGGGYTFGSGTRLTVV.

The V and J genes are TRBV6-5 and TRBJ2-7, with TRBD2 matching 8 bases. Germline CDR1 reads MNHEY; CDR2 reads SVGAGI. Trimming at V came to 5 bases and at J to 7 bases, leaving 7 bases not matched to a gene. The CDR3 has 13 residues. The CDR3 loop is CASSSGSPWEQYF. In DNA, the CDR3 is TGTGCCAGCAGTAGCGGGAGCCCCTGGGAGCAGTACTTC.

The chain employs TRBV7-3 and TRBJ2-3; 12 bases agree with TRBD2. V shed 4 bases, J shed 0 bases, and the junction held 5 bases outside the gene matches. CDR3 size: 17 residues. In germline, CDR1 is SGHTA, CDR2 FQGTGA. CDR3 sequence: CASSSLAGGSSTDTQYF. The CDR3 region has the DNA TGTGCCAGCAGCTCCCTAGCGGGGGGGTCTAGCACAGATACGCAGTATTTT.

The rearrangement joins TRBV5-7 to TRBJ2-5, with D possibly matching TRBD2 (7 bases). TRBV5-7 is treated as an ORF (open reading frame) with a function not yet certain. There are 14 residues in the CDR3. V lost 5 bases, J lost 5 bases, and 16 bases lay in between. The CDR3 loop is CASRRTGRGETQYF. Here the CDR3 DNA reads TGTGCCAGCAGACGCACAGGGCGGGGGGAGACCCAGTACTTC.

This sequence joins TRBV6-4 and TRBJ2-1; a weak D match, TRBD2 (6 bases). From germline, CDR1 is MRHNA and CDR2 SNTAGT. Trimming pared 4 bases from V and 8 bases from J, leaving 12 bases between. This CDR3 spans 13 amino acids. The chain's CDR3 is CASSVGGEDEQFF. CDR3 nucleotide sequence: TGTGCCAGCAGTGTGGGGGGTGAGGATGAGCAGTTCTTC.